This passage covers 17 T cell receptor beta chains from one sample sequenced in a study of T-cell memory formation after mild COVID-19. From the 5' RACE reads, TCRdb called clonotypes with MiXCR, one entry per CDR3 protein. This table has approximately 210,000 distinct CDR3 sequences, about 10% appearing once. Sequenced input: PBMCs or a T cell subset sorted from them (not recorded which). Receptors were obtained from a man younger than 30 who had mild COVID-19 (a few samples of this study predate the infection). Cell type and time point are not known.

This clonotype was observed a few times. The CDR3 bases are TGTGCCAGCAGCTTCCAGGGCGATCGGACCGGGGAGCTGTTTTTT. Its translation: CASSFQGDRTGELFF. V usage is TRBV7-2 and J usage is TRBJ2-2, with D tentatively TRBD1 (5 bases). The CDR3 sequence is 15 residues long. V was shortened by 3 bases and J by 5 bases, with 13 bases between the two germline ends. CDR1 and CDR2 (germline): SGHTA, FQGNSA.

This clonotype occurred a few times. This sequence joins TRBV9 and TRBJ1-2, with TRBD1 matching 7 bases. The CDR3 is 15 amino acids. Germline loops: CDR1 SGDLS, CDR2 YYNGEE. Losses at the gene ends were 1 base for V and 2 bases for J; bases not matched to a gene: 5. CDR3 nucleotides: TGTGCCAGCAGCGTAACGGGGACAGAGAACTATGGCTACACCTTC. Translated, it gives CASSVTGTENYGYTF.

This clonotype was observed many times. This chain uses TRBV5-1 with TRBJ1-6; possibly TRBD1 for D (6 bases). Germline CDR1 reads SGHRS; CDR2 reads YFSETQ. The length of the CDR3 is 14 residues. Trimming pared 0 bases from V and 7 bases from J, leaving 8 bases between. CDR3 nucleotide sequence: TGCGCCAGCAGCTTGGGCCAGGGGAATTCACCCCTCCACTTT. It encodes CASSLGQGNSPLHF.

This clonotype showed up many times. The rearrangement links TRBV7-2 to TRBJ2-3; D may be TRBD2 (5 bases). V was clipped by 4 bases and J by 2 bases, with 16 bases between them. Per the germline V gene, CDR1 is SGHTA and CDR2 is FQGNSA. The CDR3 sequence is 16 residues long. This CDR3 reads CASSYQDWRNTDTQYF. In DNA, the CDR3 is TGTGCCAGCAGCTACCAGGACTGGAGAAACACAGATACGCAGTATTTT.

This clonotype appeared a few times. The CDR3: CASRPDPGLSSYNSPLHF. The CDR3 DNA reads TGTGCCAGTAGACCTGACCCGGGACTTAGCTCCTATAATTCACCCCTCCACTTT. The chain couples TRBV19 to TRBJ1-6; maybe TRBD1 (5 bases). CDR3 size: 18 residues. Germline V gene lookup returns CDR1 LNHDA and CDR2 SQIVND (reference sequence). V was trimmed by 6 bases and J by 0 bases, leaving 18 bases between them.

In this sample, this clonotype turned up many times. The V gene is TRBV7-9, the J gene TRBJ2-3; either TRBD1 or TRBD2 may supply D (5 bases each). This CDR3 is 14 amino acids long. V was shortened by 5 bases and J by 8 bases, with 17 bases between the two germline ends. Per the germline V gene, CDR1 is SEHNR and CDR2 is FQNEAQ (reference sequence). DNA of the CDR3: TGTGCCAGCAGCGCCGGAACAGTCGGGGCTACGCAGTATTTT. Translation: CASSAGTVGATQYF.

This sequence joins TRBV29-1 and TRBJ1-5; perhaps TRBD1 as D (5 bases). Germline V gene lookup returns CDR1 SQVTM and CDR2 ANQGSEA. The CDR3 is 12 amino acids. Trimming shortened V by 5 bases and J by 7 bases, and 12 bases separated the two germline ends. The CDR3 region is CSVRWGGQPQHF. CDR3 nucleotide sequence: TGCAGCGTTAGGTGGGGGGGGCAGCCCCAGCATTTT.

The sample holds a few counts of this clonotype. The CDR3 loop reads CASSLVQGAVGYGYTF. The CDR3 DNA sequence: TGTGCCAGCAGCTTAGTACAGGGGGCGGTTGGCTATGGCTACACCTTC. The chain has TRBV7-8 and TRBJ1-2; TRBD1 aligns across 9 bases. There are 16 residues in the CDR3. The J segment lost 4 bases and the V segment lost 1 base, leaving 7 bases of the junction unmatched. The germline CDR1 and CDR2 sequences are SGHVS and FQNEAQ.

This clonotype was recorded at least ten times. This chain joins TRBV4-3 and TRBJ2-7; the D is unclear. V gave up 0 bases and J gave up 6 bases, with 21 bases separating them. The CDR3 spans 17 residues. Germline assignment: CDR1 LGHNA and CDR2 YSLEER. The CDR3: CASSQEPPGSLVGEQYF. In nucleotides, the CDR3 is TGCGCCAGCAGCCAAGAGCCCCCCGGGTCCCTCGTAGGCGAGCAGTACTTC.

This clonotype showed up just a few times. This chain joins TRBV7-4 and TRBJ2-7; 9 nucleotides line up with TRBD2. The CDR3 runs 13 residues. Per germline, CDR1 SGHVT and CDR2 SQSDAQ. The junction had 1 base not matched to a gene; V was cut back by 5 bases and J by 2 bases. The CDR3 DNA is TGTGCCAGCAGCGGCGGGGGGGCCTACGAGCAGTACGTC. It specifies CASSGGGAYEQYV.

This clonotype was seen a few times. The chain employs TRBV19 and TRBJ2-1, with 10 bases identical to TRBD1. The V and J ends lost 6 bases and 4 bases, in that order; junction bases with no gene match: 3. Germline V gene data show CDR1 as LNHDA and CDR2 as SQIVND (reference sequence). This CDR3 contains 14 residues. The CDR3 protein is CASSRDRGYNEQFF. The CDR3 nucleotides read TGTGCCAGTAGCCGGGACAGGGGTTACAATGAGCAGTTCTTC. The entire variable domain, with the rest obtained from reference TRBV19 and TRBJ2-1, is as follows: DGGITQSPKYLFRKEGQNVTLSCEQNLNHDAMYWYRQDPGQGLRLIYYSQIVNDFQKGDIAEGYSVSREKKESFPLTVTSAQKNPTAFYLCASSRDRGYNEQFFGPGTRLTVL.

This clonotype was seen a handful of times. The chain carries TRBV12-3 or TRBV12-4 and TRBJ2-5; 7 bases align to TRBD1. The CDR3 loop spans 16 amino acids. J gave up 1 base and V 5 bases, and 10 bases lay outside the gene matches. The CDR3 sequence is CASSGRDRHFQETQYF. The CDR3 coding sequence is TGTGCCAGCAGTGGAAGGGACAGACATTTCCAAGAGACCCAGTACTTC.

V usage is TRBV7-2 and J usage is TRBJ2-7; D may be TRBD1 or TRBD2 (5 bases each). Germline assignment: CDR1 SGHTA and CDR2 FQGNSA. V was pared by 5 bases and J by 3 bases, with 17 bases between. This CDR3 has 15 amino acids. The chain's CDR3 is CASSTPGLGVYEQYF. The CDR3 DNA sequence: TGTGCCAGCAGCACCCCGGGCCTGGGGGTCTACGAGCAGTACTTC.

The gene calls are TRBV5-1 and TRBJ2-7, with 7 bases aligning to TRBD1. V lost 3 bases and J lost 4; bases outside the gene matches: 10. This CDR3 spans 15 amino acids. The germline V gene has CDR1 SGHRS and CDR2 YFSETQ. Here the CDR3 reads CASSSGLQGPYEQYV. In DNA form, the CDR3 reads TGCGCCAGCAGCTCGGGCCTACAGGGGCCTTACGAGCAGTACGTC.

The chain employs TRBV6-1 and TRBJ1-1; tentative D call: TRBD1 (6 bases). Trimming stripped 4 bases from V and 3 bases from J, with 15 bases between. The CDR3 has 15 residues. CDR1 and CDR2 from the germline V gene are MNHNS and SASEGT. In DNA, the CDR3 is TGTGCCAGCAGTGGGGGGGCCTATGGGCACACTGAAGCTTTCTTT. It specifies CASSGGAYGHTEAFF.

The chain is built from TRBV9 and TRBJ2-2, with 12 bases identical to TRBD2. J was trimmed by 6 bases and V by 2 bases; bases with no gene match: 5. Germline V CDR1 and CDR2: SGDLS, YYNGEE. This CDR3 has 16 amino acids. CDR3 loop: CASSVASGGAPGELFF. CDR3 DNA: TGTGCCAGCAGCGTTGCTAGCGGGGGGGCCCCCGGGGAGCTGTTTTTT.

The chain couples TRBV20-1 to TRBJ1-2; D uncertain. CDR1 DFQATT and CDR2 SNEGSKA come from the germline V gene (reference sequence). V lost 6 bases to trimming and J lost 2 bases, with 10 bases between them. The CDR3 covers 12 residues. The CDR3 loop is CSAPDRNYGYTF. CDR3 coding DNA: TGCAGTGCCCCAGACCGCAACTATGGCTACACCTTC.